This T cell receptor beta chain was sequenced during a study of Tregs in tolerant kidney transplant recipients. General study results and limits: Expanding Tregs on activated donor B cells appeared to best identify donor-specific TCRbeta clones. Biological reproducibility was not directly addressed, but technical replication error appeared minimal. Few patients were studied, so findings need validation in larger groups.

Turning to this clone: Its matching antigen is unknown.

Thawed PBMCs were FACS-sorted into unstimulated CD4+CD25+CD127- regulatory T cells, CD4+CD25- non-regulatory cells, CD4 and CD8 cells. CDR1 is MNHNY and CDR2 is SVGAGI in the germline V gene (reference sequence). V lost 6 bases to trimming and J lost 6 bases; unmatched junction nucleotides: 0. The CDR3 has 13 residues. Profiled with immunoSEQ multiplex PCR; TCRdb holds only in-frame clones, not every one. Among roughly 14,000 clones listed, around nine tenths were seen once. The source of this sequence is a human donor in good health. Sequencing was performed on CD8+ T cells from blood. The chain employs TRBV6-6 and TRBJ2-1; 12 bases line up with TRBD2. The CDR3 reads CASRLAGGNEQFF. For the CDR3, the DNA is TGTGCCAGCAGACTAGCGGGAGGCAATGAGCAGTTCTTC.